One sample yielded the 29 T cell receptor beta chains listed below, sequenced in a study of CD8+CD57+ T cells in acquired aplastic anemia. Genomic DNA provided the template from which TCR beta VDJ and CDR3 profiles were obtained. In TCRdb, the reads were re-called with MiXCR into one record per CDR3 protein. The profile shows about 190,000 distinct CDR3 sequences, about half of them singletons. Sequenced: sorted CD4+, CD8+, or CD8+CD57+ T cells (not recorded which) from PBMCs. These receptors were taken from a human donor in good health, serving as a control.

The V gene is TRBV7-8, the J gene TRBJ2-5; 7 bases agree with TRBD2. CDR1 and CDR2 from the germline V gene are SGHVS and FQNEAQ. The CDR3 consists of 13 residues. V was pared by 6 bases and J by 3 bases, with 4 bases of the junction left unmatched. CDR3 in DNA: TGTGCCAGCAGTGGGGGGGGGGAAGAGACCCAGTACTTC. Its protein product is CASSGGGEETQYF.

The gene calls are TRBV19 and TRBJ1-4, with 8 bases matching TRBD1. The V gene end was trimmed by 8 bases and the J gene end by 6 bases; junction bases not matched to a gene: 14. The CDR3 is 16 residues long. Germline V gene lookup returns CDR1 LNHDA and CDR2 SQIVND (reference sequence). The CDR3 nucleotides are TGTGCCAGTCGTACGACCCAACAGGGGGGGTATGAAAAACTGTTTTTT. It encodes CASRTTQQGGYEKLFF.

The CDR3 loop reads CAMAVSGTGVSYEQYF. The DNA of the CDR3 is TGTGCCATGGCGGTTTCTGGGACAGGGGTCTCCTACGAGCAGTACTTC. The chain couples TRBV10-3 to TRBJ2-7, with 10 bases lining up with TRBD1. J lost 0 bases, V lost 9 bases, and 11 bases had no gene match. This CDR3 has 16 amino acids. Germline values: CDR1 ENHRY, CDR2 SYGVKD.

This clonotype was recorded at least ten times. This chain links TRBV14 with TRBJ1-2, with D tentatively TRBD1 (6 bases). Germline loops: CDR1 SGHDN, CDR2 FVKESK. V lost 4 bases and J 3 bases, leaving 15 bases between the germline ends. The CDR3 spans 15 residues. In DNA, the CDR3 is TGTGCCAGCAGCCCCAATTACAGGGCAGACTATGGCTACACCTTC. It codes for CASSPNYRADYGYTF.

This clonotype was seen only a few times. V gene TRBV6-2 or TRBV6-3 combines with J gene TRBJ2-7; 9 bases agree with TRBD1. With V trimmed by 5 bases and J by 5 bases, 4 bases remained unmatched. The CDR3 spans 13 residues. Germline V lookup: CDR1 MNHEY, CDR2 SVGEGT. The CDR3 region is CASSGQGYDEQYF. The CDR3, as DNA: TGTGCCAGCAGTGGACAGGGGTACGACGAGCAGTACTTC.

This clonotype was seen ten or more times. The V gene is TRBV20-1, the J gene TRBJ2-1; a possible D gene is TRBD2 (6 bases). Germline lookup yields CDR1 DFQATT and CDR2 SNEGSKA (reference sequence). This CDR3 region has 15 residues. The V gene lost 1 base and the J gene lost 1 base, with 11 bases spanning the gap. CDR3 residues: CSARGEAESYNEQFF. The DNA of the CDR3 is TGCAGTGCTAGAGGGGAGGCGGAGTCCTACAATGAGCAGTTCTTC.

This clonotype was picked up many times. The V gene is TRBV7-9, the J gene TRBJ2-4; TRBD1 matches 7 bases. The V and J ends lost 1 base and 8 bases, in that order; junction bases with no gene match: 8. Looked up from germline, CDR1 is SEHNR and CDR2 is FQNEAQ (reference sequence). This CDR3 region has 15 residues. CDR3 region: CASSLEGRGSDIQYF. DNA of the CDR3: TGTGCCAGCAGCTTAGAGGGCAGGGGGAGTGACATTCAGTACTTC. The full variable domain, in which reference TRBV7-9 and TRBJ2-4 provide the parts outside the CDR3, is DTGVSQNPRHKITKRGQNVTFRCDPISEHNRLYWYRQTLGQGPEFLTYFQNEAQLEKSRLLSDRFSAERPKGSFSTLEIQRTEQGDSAMYLCASSLEGRGSDIQYFGAGTRLSVL.

About this clonotype itself: The junction departs from the called germline gene at one end, perhaps through a read error. The chain has TRBV7-8 and TRBJ2-1; 11 bases fit TRBD2. The CDR3 consists of 19 residues. Germline-derived CDR1 and CDR2 are SGHVS and FQNEAQ. CDR3 sequence reads: CAGSPPRPLTSGGNNEQFF. CDR3 nucleotide sequence: TGTGCCGGCAGCCCTCCTAGGCCCCTCACTAGCGGGGGAAACAATGAGCAGTTCTTC. Full variable domain (missing parts from reference TRBV7-8 and TRBJ2-1): GAGVSQSPRYKVAKRGQDVALRCDPISGHVSLFWYQQALGQGPEFLTYFQNEAQLDKSGLPSDRFFAERPEGSVSTLKIQRTQQEDSAVYLCAGSPPRPLTSGGNNEQFFGPGTRLTVL.

This clonotype was observed at least ten times. The V and J genes are TRBV6-5 and TRBJ2-1, with 10 positions matching TRBD1. This CDR3 spans 15 amino acids. Germline CDR1 reads MNHEY; CDR2 reads SVGAGI. The J segment lost 5 bases and the V segment lost 6 bases, leaving 7 bases of the junction unmatched. CDR3 loop: CASRVPGQGNNEQFF. CDR3 DNA sequence: TGTGCCAGCAGGGTTCCGGGACAGGGGAACAATGAGCAGTTCTTC.

The rearrangement joins TRBV28 to TRBJ1-2; 9 bases match TRBD1. J gave up 7 bases and V 8 bases, and 11 bases lay outside the gene matches. Germline lookup yields CDR1 MDHEN and CDR2 SYDVKM. The CDR3 consists of 14 residues. CDR3 protein: CASGSTGGIGGYTF. For the CDR3, the DNA is TGTGCCAGCGGCTCAACAGGGGGCATAGGTGGCTACACCTTC.

This clonotype was observed many times. This chain uses TRBV4-2 with TRBJ2-2, with D uncertain. Looked up from germline, CDR1 is LGHNA and CDR2 is YNFKEQ. V dropped 2 bases and J dropped 0 bases, with 10 bases sitting between them. CDR3 length equals 16 residues. DNA of the CDR3: TGTGCCAGCAGCCAAAGGTACAGCCCGAACACCGGGGAGCTGTTTTTT. Its translation: CASSQRYSPNTGELFF.

This clonotype was seen repeatedly, ten times or more. The J gene is TRBJ2-7, the V gene TRBV20-1, with 13 bases matching TRBD2. The CDR3 sequence is 17 residues long. Per the germline V gene, CDR1 is DFQATT and CDR2 is SNEGSKA (reference sequence). Trimming at V came to 2 bases and at J to 3 bases, leaving 10 bases not matched to a gene. In nucleotides, the CDR3 is TGCAGTGCTAGAAGGACTAGCGGGGGTTCAAACCGCTACGAGCAGTACTTC. Translation: CSARRTSGGSNRYEQYF.

The CDR3, as DNA: TGTGCCAGTAGTATAGACAGCCCCTTAAGGCCCCAGCATTTT. Encoded protein: CASSIDSPLRPQHF. The chain couples TRBV19 to TRBJ1-5; no clear D. From germline, CDR1 is LNHDA and CDR2 SQIVND (reference sequence). The CDR3 extends over 14 amino acids. V lost 0 bases to trimming and J lost 9 bases, with 12 bases between them.

This clonotype was detected only once. A much more abundant neighbour one base away suggests this may be a read error. The genes are TRBV6-2 or TRBV6-3 and TRBJ1-5, with no clear D. The ends were cut back, 8 bases at V and 6 bases at J, with 14 bases in the middle. The CDR3 consists of 13 residues. From germline, CDR1 is MNHEY and CDR2 SVGEGT. CDR3 coding DNA: TGTGCCAGCGGTCACCGCGGGATTCAGCCCCAGCATTTT. Translated, it gives CASGHRGIQPQHF.

This clonotype was counted many times. The J gene is TRBJ1-5, the V gene TRBV20-1; D is possibly TRBD1 (5 bases). V was pared by 4 bases and J by 3 bases, with 10 bases between. This CDR3 contains 13 residues. The germline V gene has CDR1 DFQATT and CDR2 SNEGSKA (reference sequence). CDR3 loop: CSATRDLNQPQHF. Written as DNA, the CDR3 is TGCAGTGCTACCCGGGACCTCAATCAGCCCCAGCATTTT.

The rearrangement uses TRBV13 and TRBJ2-3; 13 bases are a match to TRBD2. The germline CDR1 and CDR2 sequences are PRHDT and FYEKMQ (reference sequence). CDR3 size: 16 residues. J was trimmed by 5 bases and V by 8 bases; bases with no gene match: 10. The DNA of the CDR3 is TGTGCCAGCGAACGTAGGACTAGCGGGGGTATAGATACGCAGTATTTT. As protein: CASERRTSGGIDTQYF.

This clonotype was counted a few times. The gene calls are TRBV7-6 and TRBJ2-5; D is undetermined. Germline values: CDR1 SGHVS, CDR2 FNYEAQ. Deletions cut 5 bases from V and 2 bases from J, with 3 bases between. The CDR3 totals 11 residues. CDR3 coding DNA: TGTGCCAGCAGCGTACAAGAGACCCAGTACTTC. It codes for CASSVQETQYF.

The gene calls are TRBV10-2 and TRBJ2-1; 8 positions agree with TRBD1. CDR3 length: 15 residues. Per germline, CDR1 WSHSY and CDR2 SAAADI. Losses at the gene ends were 8 bases for V and 2 bases for J; bases not matched to a gene: 8. CDR3 in amino acids: CASEGTGNPYNEQFF. The CDR3 bases are TGCGCCAGCGAAGGGACAGGCAACCCCTACAATGAGCAGTTCTTC.

In its sample, this clonotype was seen a few times. The chain recombines TRBV20-1 with TRBJ1-2; D not certain. Germline V gives CDR1 DFQATT, CDR2 SNEGSKA (reference sequence). V dropped 1 base and J dropped 6 bases, with 9 bases sitting between them. This CDR3 has 12 amino acids. This CDR3 is CSARGGGNGYTF. CDR3 bases: TGCAGTGCTAGAGGAGGAGGGAATGGCTACACCTTC.

In this sample, this clonotype turned up many times. The chain combines TRBV10-3 with TRBJ2-5, with 7 bases lining up with TRBD2. Germline CDR1 is ENHRY and CDR2 is SYGVKD. V was clipped by 6 bases and J by 2 bases; unmatched bases: 6. The CDR3 runs 14 residues. For the CDR3, the DNA is TGTGCCATCAGGCAAGGGAGGGGTCAAGAGACCCAGTACTTC. It encodes CAIRQGRGQETQYF.

The V call is TRBV2, the J call TRBJ1-2, with D unresolved. Deletions cut 6 bases from V and 0 bases from J, with 8 bases between. The CDR3 sequence is 13 residues long. Germline V CDR1 and CDR2: SNHLY, FYNNEI. The CDR3 DNA is TGTGCCAGCAGCATGACACCTAACTATGGCTACACCTTC. This translates into CASSMTPNYGYTF.

As regards this clonotype: A much larger clone differs from this one at a single base, so this may be a read error. This rearrangement joins TRBV5-4 to TRBJ2-1; 8 bases line up with TRBD1. The length of the CDR3 is 15 residues. Germline CDR1 is SGHNT and CDR2 is YYREEE (reference sequence). CDR3 sequence (DNA): TGTGCCAGCAGTGCCGGGACAGGCGCCTACAATGAGCAGCTCTTC. Amino acids: CASSAGTGAYNEQLF. The entire variable domain, with the rest obtained from reference TRBV5-4 and TRBJ2-1, is as follows: ETGVTQSPTHLIKTRGQQVTLRCSSQSGHNTVSWYQQALGQGPQFIFQYYREEENGRGNFPPRFSGLQFPNYSSELNVNALELDDSALYLCASSAGTGAYNEQLFGPGTRLTVL.

The rearrangement uses TRBV19 and TRBJ2-1; 8 bases align to TRBD2. Germline loops: CDR1 LNHDA, CDR2 SQIVND (reference sequence). This CDR3 spans 13 amino acids. The V and J ends lost 9 bases and 4 bases, in that order; junction bases with no gene match: 5. CDR3 residues: CASNGRGYNEQFF. CDR3 DNA: TGTGCCAGCAACGGGAGGGGTTACAATGAGCAGTTCTTC.

The rearrangement uses TRBV5-1 and TRBJ1-1, with unresolved D. Germline CDR1 is SGHRS and CDR2 is YFSETQ. Between the trimmed V and J ends, which lost 7 bases and 6 bases, there was a span of 10 bases. The CDR3 covers 11 residues. This chain's CDR3 is CASAPRAEAFF. Written as DNA, the CDR3 is TGCGCCAGCGCCCCTAGGGCTGAAGCTTTCTTT.

The V and J genes are TRBV12-3 or TRBV12-4 and TRBJ2-3; 8 bases align to TRBD1. The CDR3 runs to 14 residues. The V segment lost 6 bases and the J segment 1 base; nucleotides outside the gene matches: 3. The chain's CDR3 is CASRPGQGTDTQYF. In DNA, the CDR3 is TGTGCCAGCAGACCGGGACAGGGCACAGATACGCAGTATTTT.

The CDR3 reads CASSLVGAFRGTQHF. CDR3 DNA sequence: TGTGCCAGCAGCTTAGTGGGGGCCTTTCGGGGGACCCAGCATTTT. The rearrangement joins TRBV7-9 to TRBJ1-5; TRBD1 is a possible D gene (6 bases). The CDR3 runs to 15 residues. The V end was cut by 1 base, the J end by 11 bases, with 18 bases between. Germline CDR1 reads SEHNR; CDR2 reads FQNEAQ (reference sequence).

The J gene is TRBJ2-3, the V gene TRBV9; the match to TRBD2 covers 15 bases. The CDR3 spans 17 residues. The V and J ends lost 4 bases and 3 bases, in that order; junction bases with no gene match: 6. The V gene's germline CDR1 is SGDLS and CDR2 YYNGEE. The CDR3 loop reads CASSRGTSGGWTDTQYF. CDR3 in DNA: TGTGCCAGCAGCCGAGGGACTAGCGGGGGGTGGACAGATACGCAGTATTTT.

In this sample, this clonotype turned up a few times. This chain links TRBV4-3 with TRBJ2-2, with 9 bases that match TRBD1. With 6 bases clipped from V and 4 bases from J, the junction kept 12 bases outside the gene matches. Germline V gene lookup returns CDR1 LGHNA and CDR2 YSLEER. This CDR3 has 17 residues. DNA for the CDR3: TGCGCCAGCAGTCCCGGGACAGGGATCGAGGCCACCGGGGAGCTGTTTTTT. It specifies CASSPGTGIEATGELFF.

The table lists this clonotype with many counts. The chain couples TRBV30 to TRBJ1-6; D is ambiguous. The CDR3 contains 13 residues. Trimming pared 1 base from V and 6 bases from J, leaving 7 bases between. Germline V gives CDR1 GTSNPN, CDR2 SVGIG (reference sequence). This chain's CDR3 is CAWSDSFNSPLHF. The DNA of the CDR3 is TGTGCCTGGAGTGACAGTTTTAATTCACCCCTCCACTTT.